This TCR beta chain was retrieved from a study of T cell responses to AZD1222 COVID-19 vaccine. This clone was observed once. Produced via immunoSEQ multiplex PCR; TCRdb's table is partial and in-frame only. The sample includes 150,000 to 200,000 clones, about 94% of them seen just once. This specimen consisted of peripheral blood, obtained on day 0 of AZD1222 vaccination. The receptor was derived from an adult in good health.

The CDR3 DNA reads TGTGCCAGCAGTTTCCGAGGGGTAGGCACAGATACGCAGTATTTT. Protein: CASSFRGVGTDTQYF. The chain recombines TRBV28 with TRBJ2-3, with D perhaps being TRBD1 or TRBD2 (5 bases each). CDR1 and CDR2 (germline): MDHEN, SYDVKM. The CDR3 contains 15 residues. V was shortened by 3 bases and J by 1 base, with 11 bases between the two germline ends. Complete variable domain (other parts from reference TRBV28 and TRBJ2-3): DVKVTQSSRYLVKRTGEKVFLECVQDMDHENMFWYRQDPGLGLRLIYFSYDVKMKEKGDIPEGYSVSREKKERFSLILESASTNQTSMYLCASSFRGVGTDTQYFGPGTRLTVL.